One and the same sample provided the 18 T cell receptor beta chains below, sequenced in a study of OX40 agonist ivuxolimab in advanced cancers. Method: immunoSEQ multiplex PCR; TCRdb's copy keeps in-frame clones and lacks some. This sample has roughly 20,000 clones; 80% to 90% occur once, and the top ten carry 55% to 65%. Sequencing was performed on CD4+ or CD8+ T cells sorted from blood, taken in a trial of the OX40 agonist ivuxolimab. All receptors derive from an adult with an advanced solid tumor such as melanoma, head and neck, liver or kidney cancer.

The chain has TRBV4-1 and TRBJ1-4, with D hard to call. CDR3 size: 14 residues. Germline V CDR1 and CDR2: MGHRA, YSYEKL. Trimming pared 3 bases from V and 0 bases from J, leaving 5 bases between. CDR3 in amino acids: CASSQDATNEKLFF. The CDR3 bases are TGCGCCAGCAGCCAGGACGCAACTAATGAAAAACTGTTTTTT.

V is TRBV7-2 and J is TRBJ2-3, with 7 bases matching TRBD2. Germline CDR1 reads SGHTA; CDR2 reads FQGNSA. The ends lost 7 bases at V and 5 bases at J; junction bases unmatched: 12. CDR3 length equals 15 residues. In nucleotides, the CDR3 is TGTGCCAGCACCAATAGCGGGTCCCGCGGAGATACGCAGTATTTT. It specifies CASTNSGSRGDTQYF.

This chain uses TRBV9 with TRBJ2-2; D is unresolved. CDR1 is SGDLS, CDR2 YYNGEE, per germline. The CDR3 sequence is 13 residues long. Trimming left V 2 bases short and J 3 bases short, with 5 bases between. CDR3 residues: CASSVSYTGELFF. The DNA for the CDR3 is TGTGCCAGCAGCGTGTCATACACCGGGGAGCTGTTTTTT.

The chain recombines TRBV5-6 with TRBJ2-7; 9 bases agree with TRBD2. The V gene's germline CDR1 is SGHDT and CDR2 YYEEEE. The V segment lost 1 base and the J segment 3 bases; nucleotides outside the gene matches: 2. This CDR3 is built from 14 residues. The CDR3 DNA is TGTGCCAGCAGCTTGTCTAGCGGGATCTACGAGCAGTACTTC. Translating it yields CASSLSSGIYEQYF.

This clone was recorded a few times. V usage is TRBV28 and J usage is TRBJ1-5; TRBD1 is a possible D gene (5 bases). Trimming stripped 3 bases from V and 1 base from J, with 13 bases between. CDR1 is MDHEN, CDR2 SYDVKM, per germline. The CDR3 runs to 16 residues. CDR3 amino acids: CASSFGPQGSNQPQHF. CDR3 nucleotide sequence: TGTGCCAGCAGTTTTGGTCCCCAGGGAAGCAATCAGCCCCAGCATTTT.

The chain combines TRBV19 with TRBJ1-5; no clear D. The CDR3 has 14 residues. Germline assignment: CDR1 LNHDA and CDR2 SQIVND (reference sequence). The V end lost 0 bases, the J end lost 3 bases, and 6 bases lay between the germline ends. The CDR3 DNA reads as TGTGCCAGTAGTATAGACAGCGTCAATCAGCCCCAGCATTTT. It translates to CASSIDSVNQPQHF.

The V and J genes are TRBV15 and TRBJ1-5, with D maybe TRBD1 (6 bases). V gave up 2 bases and J gave up 7 bases, with 12 bases separating them. Germline loops: CDR1 LNHNV, CDR2 YYDKDF (reference sequence). The CDR3 runs to 14 residues. The CDR3 spells CATSRTTGNQPQHF. CDR3 DNA: TGTGCCACCAGCAGAACGACAGGTAACCAGCCCCAGCATTTT. Complete variable domain (other parts from reference TRBV15 and TRBJ1-5): DAMVIQNPRYQVTQFGKPVTLSCSQTLNHNVMYWYQQKSSQAPKLLFHYYDKDFNNEADTPDNFQSRRPNTSFCFLDIRSPGLGDTAMYLCATSRTTGNQPQHFGDGTRLSIL.

This clone was seen a single time. The chain recombines TRBV27 with TRBJ2-7; no clear D gene. Trimming removed 2 bases at V and 4 bases at J, with 9 bases between. The CDR3 runs 13 residues. Per germline, CDR1 MNHEY and CDR2 SMNVEV (reference sequence). CDR3 residues: CASSLGVWYEQYF. In DNA, the CDR3 is TGTGCCAGCAGTTTAGGTGTTTGGTACGAGCAGTACTTC.

Written as DNA, the CDR3 is TGTGCCAGCATCTGGAGGGCAGGGGGCGTCTACGAGCAGTACTTC. Amino acids: CASIWRAGGVYEQYF. This chain joins TRBV6-1 and TRBJ2-7, with 8 nucleotides matching TRBD1. Germline values: CDR1 MNHNS, CDR2 SASEGT. With V trimmed by 7 bases and J by 3 bases, 11 bases remained unmatched. The CDR3 has 15 residues.

The V call is TRBV10-1, the J call TRBJ2-2, with 7 bases that match TRBD1. The CDR3 runs 19 residues. V trimming: 6 bases; J trimming: 3 bases; junction bases outside the gene matches: 19. Germline V gene lookup returns CDR1 WNHNN and CDR2 SYGVQD (reference sequence). The CDR3 here is CASSPGAGTAAWDTGELFF. In DNA form, the CDR3 reads TGCGCCAGCAGCCCCGGTGCCGGGACAGCCGCGTGGGACACCGGGGAGCTGTTTTTT.

This chain links TRBV5-8 with TRBJ1-1; D may be TRBD1 (6 bases). This CDR3 has 17 residues. The germline V and J ends were trimmed by 0 bases and 1 base, with 16 bases remaining between them. Germline CDR1 and CDR2: SGHTS and YDEGEE. CDR3 loop: CASSLGRGPWRNTEAFF. The CDR3 DNA follows: TGTGCCAGCAGCTTGGGCAGGGGCCCGTGGAGGAACACTGAAGCTTTCTTT.

The V and J genes are TRBV4-1 and TRBJ2-7; weak D call: TRBD2 (5 bases). Trimming cost V 4 bases and J 0 bases, with 13 bases left between them. This CDR3 has 15 amino acids. The germline CDR1 and CDR2 sequences are MGHRA and YSYEKL. The CDR3: CASSPQRSSSYEQYF. CDR3 DNA: TGCGCCAGCAGCCCCCAGCGGTCCAGCTCCTACGAGCAGTACTTC.

This chain links TRBV11-2 with TRBJ2-3, with TRBD2 matching over 11 bases. Germline-derived CDR1 and CDR2 are SGHAT and FQNNGV. The CDR3 contains 17 residues. With 5 bases clipped from V and 2 bases from J, the junction kept 9 bases outside the gene matches. In DNA form, the CDR3 reads TGTGCCAGCAGCCCCCACCGACTAGCGGGGCTCACAGATACGCAGTATTTT. It codes for CASSPHRLAGLTDTQYF.

The V call is TRBV14, the J call TRBJ2-7; maybe TRBD2 (6 bases). The ends were cut back, 5 bases at V and 2 bases at J, with 10 bases in the middle. The CDR3 has 13 amino acids. Germline V lookup: CDR1 SGHDN, CDR2 FVKESK. DNA of the CDR3: TGTGCCAGCAGCGATTCGGGGGCCTACGAGCAGTACTTC. Translation gives CASSDSGAYEQYF.

This clone appeared a few times. The CDR3, as DNA: TGTGCCAGTAAAGTGGGCGCGGGGACGAACACCGGGGAGCTGTTTTTT. As protein: CASKVGAGTNTGELFF. The rearrangement links TRBV19 to TRBJ2-2, with a possible D match to TRBD2 (6 bases). This CDR3 has 16 amino acids. Germline V gene lookup returns CDR1 LNHDA and CDR2 SQIVND (reference sequence). The V end was cut by 7 bases, the J end by 0 bases, with 15 bases between.

The chain combines TRBV7-9 with TRBJ2-7, with unresolved D. This CDR3 contains 13 residues. Trimming shortened V by 4 bases and J by 5 bases, and 12 bases separated the two germline ends. Germline V gene sequence: CDR1 SEHNR, CDR2 FQNEAQ (reference sequence). The CDR3 loop reads CASSYIQSNEQYF. The CDR3 coding sequence is TGTGCCAGCAGCTACATACAGAGCAACGAGCAGTACTTC.

A note on this clone: Other DNA sequences within the sample encode an identical CDR3. The chain recombines TRBV19 with TRBJ2-7; 9 bases map to TRBD1. J lost 3 bases, V lost 1 base, and 7 bases had no gene match. Germline lookup yields CDR1 LNHDA and CDR2 SQIVND (reference sequence). The CDR3 extends over 16 amino acids. CDR3 coding DNA: TGTGCCAGTAGTATAGGGGGACAGGGAGCCGTCTACGAGCAGTACTTC. Amino acids: CASSIGGQGAVYEQYF.

The chain couples TRBV6-5 to TRBJ2-7; 11 bases line up with TRBD1. The V gene end was trimmed by 6 bases and the J gene end by 4 bases; junction bases not matched to a gene: 5. Germline lookup yields CDR1 MNHEY and CDR2 SVGAGI. The CDR3 is made up of 14 amino acids. The CDR3 region is CASRPGQGAYEQYF. As DNA, the CDR3 is TGTGCCAGCAGACCAGGACAGGGGGCATACGAGCAGTACTTC.